The T cell receptor (beta chain) described here comes from a study of blood T cells in healthy people across ages. The germline V gene encodes CDR1 SGHTA and CDR2 FQGNSA. The CDR3 totals 18 residues. Alongside a J-beta primer mix, a sample-barcoded 5' primer served in a second PCR lasting about 7 to 11 cycles. One entry per CDR3 protein, called by TCRdb with MiXCR from the 5' RACE reads. The sample yields 870,000 or so distinct CDR3 sequences, around 30% seen once. The study's findings and limits: A roughly linear age-dependent decrease characterized TCR beta diversity per million T cells.

Comment on this clonotype: Its specificity is unknown. This may arise from a read error, as a much more abundant clone is one base away.

The chain has TRBV7-2 and TRBJ1-4, with D tentatively TRBD1 (5 bases). Sequenced sample: blood. The sequence derives from a woman of 80 years or more in good health. The CDR3 sequence is CASSLTAAVGDADEKRFF. The CDR3 DNA follows: TGTGCCAGCAGCTTAACGGCCGCCGTGGGGGATGCTGATGAAAAACGGTTTTTT.